Listed below are T cell receptor beta chains from one sample, sequenced in a study of T cells in Graves' hyperthyroidism and ophthalmopathy. Via MiXCR, TCRdb re-called the multiplex PCR reads, giving one row per CDR3 protein. This table has around 450,000 distinct CDR3 sequences, roughly 15% appearing once. The specimen was blood. These TCRs come from a woman under 30 with Graves' hyperthyroidism. The CDR3 runs from the conserved cysteine through the conserved F or W. Each record gives: clone size, J gene, V gene, D gene, CDR3 protein, CDR3 DNA. D genes are given only for firm matches. Size is omitted from some rows. Given values are once, few, many or a class for expanded clones.

many TRBJ2-7 TRBV13 - CASSSGRGDYEQYF TGTGCCAGCAGCTCTGGGCGCGGTGACTACGAGCAGTACTTC
many TRBJ1-1 TRBV30 - CAWSVTRNTEAFF TGTGCCTGGAGTGTGACGCGAAACACTGAAGCTTTCTTT
once TRBJ1-1 TRBV5-6 TRBD1 CASSFGTVAFF TGTGCCAGCAGCTTCGGGACAGTAGCTTTCTTT
many TRBJ1-2 TRBV2 - CASNYLDIYGYTF TGTGCCAGCAACTACTTAGACATCTATGGCTACACCTTC
many TRBJ2-7 TRBV11-3 - CASSAGSSSEQYF TGTGCCAGCAGCGCCGGGAGTTCTAGCGAGCAGTACTTC
many TRBJ2-7 TRBV5-8 TRBD1 CASSSPPGTGDASYEQYF TGTGCCAGCAGCTCACCTCCCGGGACAGGGGATGCCTCCTACGAGCAGTACTTC
many TRBJ1-2 TRBV18 TRBD1 CASSPPLTGAGGYTF TGTGCCAGCTCACCCCCTCTGACAGGGGCGGGCGGCTACACCTTC
- TRBJ1-2 TRBV5-5 - CASSLEALGGYTF TGTGCCAGCAGCTTGGAGGCCTTGGGAGGCTACACCTTC
many TRBJ2-3 TRBV10-2 TRBD2 CASSDRGLAGYTDTQYF TGCGCCAGCAGTGATAGAGGGCTAGCGGGGTACACAGATACGCAGTATTTT
- TRBJ1-1 TRBV6-1 - CASSETEGTEAFF TGTGCCAGCAGTGAAACTGAGGGGACTGAAGCTTTCTTT
many TRBJ1-4 TRBV28 - CASGNEKLFF TGTGCCAGCGGTAATGAAAAACTGTTTTTT
many TRBJ2-3 TRBV25-1 - CASSRLASTDTQYF TGTGCCAGCAGTCGTCTAGCTTCCACAGATACGCAGTATTTT
- TRBJ2-1 TRBV9 TRBD2 CASSVGTSGSYNEQFF TGTGCCAGCAGCGTAGGGACTAGCGGCTCCTACAATGAGCAGTTCTTC
many TRBJ1-1 TRBV30 - CAWIGVNTEAFF TGTGCCTGGATCGGTGTCAACACTGAAGCTTTCTTT
- TRBJ1-5 TRBV11-2 - CASSLGMGGQPQHF TGTGCCAGCAGCCTTGGTATGGGAGGACAGCCCCAGCATTTT
- TRBJ2-2 TRBV7-3 TRBD2 CASSSLAGATGELFF TGTGCCAGCAGCTCTCTAGCGGGCGCCACCGGGGAGCTGTTTTTT
- TRBJ1-5 TRBV30 - CAWSVREPYQPQHF TGTGCCTGGAGTGTACGGGAGCCCTATCAGCCCCAGCATTTT
- TRBJ1-5 TRBV5-5 - CASTPQAAGVLGNQPQHF TGTGCCAGCACTCCCCAGGCGGCGGGGGTACTGGGCAATCAGCCCCAGCATTTT
- TRBJ2-3 TRBV4-3 - CASSQGLVGTDTQYF TGCGCCAGCAGCCAAGGACTAGTTGGCACAGATACGCAGTATTTT
many TRBJ2-1 TRBV7-9 - CASSPDWINNEQFF TGTGCCAGCAGCCCGGACTGGATTAACAATGAGCAGTTCTTC
many TRBJ2-7 TRBV7-6 - CASSLAGGRSYEQYF TGTGCCAGCAGCTTAGCGGGAGGCCGATCCTACGAGCAGTACTTC
many TRBJ2-7 TRBV6-1 TRBD2 CASILRPGASGYEQYF TGTGCCAGCATACTCCGACCTGGGGCTAGCGGCTACGAGCAGTACTTC